Shown below are 4 T cell receptor beta chains from a single sample sequenced in a study of technical replicates of blood from four donors. This table comes from immunoSEQ multiplex PCR, and its TCRdb copy is limited to in-frame clones, with some not included. The sample has fewer than 75,000 clones, 70% to 90% seen once. The sample consisted of PBMCs. The source is a human donor in good health. Some clones in this sample may be carry-over from other donors' samples.

This clone was observed a few times. The V gene is TRBV7-2, the J gene TRBJ1-5, with 7 bases that match TRBD1. This CDR3 is built from 14 residues. V was pared by 5 bases and J by 6 bases, with 7 bases of the junction left unmatched. Germline-derived CDR1 and CDR2 are SGHTA and FQGNSA. CDR3 protein: CASSLRQGSQPQHF. In DNA form, the CDR3 reads TGTGCCAGCAGCCTAAGACAGGGAAGTCAGCCCCAGCATTTT. The variable domain in full, completed from reference TRBV7-2 and TRBJ1-5, reads GAGVSQSPSNKVTEKGKDVELRCDPISGHTALYWYRQSLGQGLEFLIYFQGNSAPDKSGLPSDRFSAERTGGSVSTLTIQRTQQEDSAVYLCASSLRQGSQPQHFGDGTRLSIL.

The chain joins TRBV7-2 to TRBJ1-2; D is unclear. In germline, CDR1 is SGHTA, CDR2 FQGNSA. Trimming shortened V by 5 bases and J by 2 bases, and 3 bases separated the two germline ends. This CDR3 has 11 residues. The CDR3 is CASSLNYGYTF. CDR3 in DNA: TGTGCCAGCAGCCTCAACTATGGCTACACCTTC.

The CDR3 here is CASTGGGDGNQPQHF. The CDR3 DNA is TGTGCCAGCACCGGAGGAGGGGATGGCAATCAGCCCCAGCATTTT. The chain links TRBV2 to TRBJ1-5; D might be TRBD1 (5 bases). Trimming took 7 bases from V and 2 from J, leaving 15 bases between them. The CDR3 has 15 residues. In germline, CDR1 is SNHLY, CDR2 FYNNEI.

The chain couples TRBV18 to TRBJ1-4; TRBD1 matches at 7 bases. Germline CDR1 is KGHSH and CDR2 is LQKENI. The trim removed 4 bases at V and 3 bases at J, leaving 8 bases unmatched. The CDR3 spans 16 residues. The CDR3 loop is CASSRSTGAANEKLFF. The DNA of the CDR3 is TGTGCCAGCTCACGTAGCACAGGGGCCGCTAATGAAAAACTGTTTTTT.